This TCR beta chain was sequenced during a study of blood T cell repertoires in COVID-19. Study context: The origin of the acute and convalescent COVID-19 samples was the United States, Italy and Spain. PBMCs, B-cell-depleted T cells, or T cells were the source of the cDNA or gDNA that made up the material.

Original data processing: Estimated nucleated cell counts came from reference gene primer amplification. Sequencing was performed with immunoSEQ multiplex PCR; in TCRdb, only in-frame clones are kept and a portion is missing. V, J and clone size were drawn from that table, and D and trimming were deduced from the DNA. The sample lists about 440,000 clones, 70% to 90% occurring once. Clinical history as reported by participants underpinned cohort assignment. The CDR3 runs 14 residues. Per germline, CDR1 MNHEY and CDR2 SVGAGI. With 6 bases removed from V and 5 bases from J, the gap between germline ends came to 16 bases.

The chain has TRBV6-5 and TRBJ1-1; the D is unclear. Sequencing used PBMCs or T cells enriched from blood (not recorded which). This TCR was sampled from a woman under 30 with acute COVID-19. CDR3 residues: CASSGVAVPTEAFF. The CDR3 bases are TGTGCCAGCAGCGGCGTTGCGGTCCCTACTGAAGCTTTCTTT.